The T cell receptor (beta chain) under discussion was sequenced for a study of vaccination effects on CD4 cells after COVID-19. Clones were read by immunoSEQ multiplex PCR, and TCRdb kept only the in-frame ones, dropping some. The data contain 70,000 to 85,000 clones, approximately 80% of them singletons. The V end was cut by 5 bases, the J end by 5 bases, with 21 bases between. Per germline, CDR1 SGHVS and CDR2 FQNEAQ. CDR3 length equals 17 residues. With the ViraFEST assay, the study expanded antigen-specific CD4+ T cells using viral peptide pools, then sequenced them. Between days 9 and 10 of culture, CD4+ T cells were separated out. As their vaccination, participants received two doses of either BNT162b2 or mRNA-1273. About this clone itself: As yet, its antigen is unknown.

V usage is TRBV7-8 and J usage is TRBJ2-2; D may correspond to TRBD1 or TRBD2 (5 bases each). This clonotype was obtained from a human donor who received a COVID-19 vaccine. The specimen comprised CD4+ T cells from PBMCs cultured with HCoV-229E spike peptides, sampled after COVID-19 vaccination. CDR3 sequence: CASSAGPGTGMTGELFF. The CDR3 DNA is TGTGCCAGCAGCGCCGGCCCCGGGACGGGAATGACCGGGGAGCTGTTTTTT.